The 17 T cell receptor beta chains presented below share a single source sample, sequenced in a study of response to subunit inactivated influenza vaccine (dated by TCRdb to the late 2010s). Library creation used RT-PCR. The instrument given in TCRdb is Illumina HiSeq 2500. TCRdb's own reprocessing of the public reads used fastp at Q25 and MiXCR and kept productive beta chains. Rows matching on CDR3 protein sequence are summarized as one entry with the most common DNA and genes. Here the sample has 450,000 to 600,000 distinct CDR3 sequences; more than 15% occur a single time. Together, the top ten hold roughly 3% of the sample. The sample was CD4+ T cells sorted from PBMCs, taken about 23 months after vaccination. The receptors were gathered from a man aged 50 to 75 who received an inactivated influenza vaccine. Donor details come from another sample of the same person, matched by shared clones.

The chain combines TRBV20-1 with TRBJ2-1; D is undetermined. This CDR3 region has 15 residues. Trimming removed 0 bases from V and 6 bases from J, with 15 bases in between. CDR1 DFQATT and CDR2 SNEGSKA come from the germline V gene (reference sequence). The CDR3 DNA reads TGCAGTGCTAGAGATCTGAGGTTAACCGTCAATGAGCAGTTCTTC. This translates into CSARDLRLTVNEQFF.

This clonotype was seen many times. The chain recombines TRBV9 with TRBJ2-1; 7 bases fit TRBD2. The length of the CDR3 is 13 residues. V shed 5 bases and J 5 bases; nucleotides not matched to a gene: 4. Germline-derived CDR1 and CDR2 are SGDLS and YYNGEE. CDR3 sequence reads: CASSAGTNNEQFF. The DNA for the CDR3 is TGTGCCAGCAGTGCCGGGACTAACAATGAGCAGTTCTTC.

This clonotype showed up just a few times. CDR3 residues: CASSSSSVPEQYF. The CDR3 DNA sequence: TGTGCCAGCAGCTCCTCCTCGGTACCCGAGCAGTACTTC. This chain uses TRBV7-8 with TRBJ2-7; no clear D. The germline CDR1 and CDR2 sequences are SGHVS and FQNEAQ. The length of the CDR3 is 13 residues. The V gene lost 4 bases and the J gene lost 6 bases, with 13 bases spanning the gap.

The chain combines TRBV12-3 or TRBV12-4 with TRBJ2-3; 9 bases are shared with TRBD2. The CDR3 runs to 13 residues. Trimming cost V 6 bases and J 4 bases; bases outside gene matches: 2. The CDR3 sequence: CASRAGGPDTQYF. CDR3 nucleotides: TGTGCCAGCAGGGCGGGGGGGCCAGATACGCAGTATTTT.

This chain connects TRBV6-2 or TRBV6-3 to TRBJ2-5; TRBD1 might be the D (6 bases). The length of the CDR3 is 13 residues. Trimming removed 5 bases at V and 5 bases at J, with 12 bases between. CDR1 and CDR2 from the germline V gene are MNHEY and SVGEGT. Here the CDR3 reads CASSTRTAETQYF. DNA for the CDR3: TGTGCCAGCAGTACCCGGACAGCGGAGACCCAGTACTTC.

This clonotype occurred many times. V gene TRBV20-1 combines with J gene TRBJ2-1, with TRBD2 matching 14 bases. Germline CDR1 and CDR2: DFQATT and SNEGSKA (reference sequence). With 1 base clipped from V and 7 bases from J, the junction kept 3 bases outside the gene matches. This CDR3 has 15 amino acids. CDR3 DNA sequence: TGCAGTGCTAGAGCCGGGACTAGCGGGAGAAATGAGCAGTTCTTC. This encodes CSARAGTSGRNEQFF.

This chain connects TRBV7-2 to TRBJ2-1, with TRBD2 matching over 11 bases. V shed 1 base, J shed 5 bases, and the junction held 1 base outside the gene matches. The germline gives CDR1 SGHTA, CDR2 FQGNSA. There are 15 residues in the CDR3. The CDR3 loop reads CASSLGLAGHNEQFF. In DNA, the CDR3 is TGTGCCAGCAGCTTAGGACTAGCGGGGCACAATGAGCAGTTCTTC.

The genes are TRBV20-1 and TRBJ2-7; TRBD2 matches at 13 bases. With 4 bases clipped from V and 3 bases from J, the junction kept 6 bases outside the gene matches. This CDR3 spans 15 amino acids. Germline V gene sequence: CDR1 DFQATT, CDR2 SNEGSKA (reference sequence). CDR3 sequence reads: CSATSGTSGIYEQYF. As DNA, the CDR3 is TGCAGTGCTACAAGTGGGACTAGCGGGATCTACGAGCAGTACTTC.

In nucleotides, the CDR3 is TGCAGTGCCGCGAATTACTTCCTATCGAACACCGGGGAGCTGTTTTTT. It codes for CSAANYFLSNTGELFF. This chain uses TRBV20-1 with TRBJ2-2, with no clear D. There are 16 residues in the CDR3. The germline V and J ends were trimmed by 6 bases and 0 bases, with 17 bases remaining between them. Germline CDR1 DFQATT, CDR2 SNEGSKA (reference sequence).

The chain carries TRBV15 and TRBJ2-5; 7 positions agree with TRBD1. Germline V gene data show CDR1 as LNHNV and CDR2 as YYDKDF (reference sequence). This CDR3 has 17 residues. Trimming took 4 bases from V and 4 from J; bases not matched to a gene: 15. CDR3 region: CATSKEFVNRGLETQYF. The CDR3 DNA is TGTGCCACCAGCAAAGAGTTTGTCAACAGGGGATTAGAGACCCAGTACTTC.

The table lists this clonotype with a few counts. This chain joins TRBV10-3 and TRBJ2-5, with a possible D match to TRBD1 (6 bases). Germline CDR1 reads ENHRY; CDR2 reads SYGVKD. V was trimmed by 8 bases and J by 4 bases, leaving 11 bases between them. This CDR3 region has 12 residues. The CDR3 here is CAISTGTETQYF. Here the CDR3 DNA reads TGTGCCATCTCCACAGGGACAGAGACCCAGTACTTC.

V gene TRBV7-2 combines with J gene TRBJ1-3; no firm D call. This CDR3 spans 14 amino acids. Per germline, CDR1 SGHTA and CDR2 FQGNSA. V lost 4 bases to trimming and J lost 4 bases, with 11 bases between them. The CDR3 DNA follows: TGTGCCAGCAGCTCCGGACTAGCGGGAAACACCATATATTTT. Its translation: CASSSGLAGNTIYF.

This clonotype was counted only a few times. The rearrangement joins TRBV10-2 to TRBJ2-7; 8 bases line up with TRBD1. With V trimmed by 6 bases and J by 7 bases, 11 bases remained unmatched. This CDR3 contains 14 residues. CDR1 and CDR2 (germline): WSHSY, SAAADI. The DNA for the CDR3 is TGCGCCAGCAGGGAGCTGGACAGGGCGGGAGAGCAGTACTTC. This translates into CASRELDRAGEQYF.

This chain joins TRBV29-1 and TRBJ2-7; no definite D call. CDR1 is SQVTM, CDR2 ANQGSEA, per germline. The V end was cut by 4 bases, the J end by 0 bases, with 7 bases between. The CDR3 is 12 amino acids. Here the CDR3 DNA reads TGCAGCGTTGCCCTGGCCTCCTACGAGCAGTACTTC. Protein sequence: CSVALASYEQYF.

This clonotype was detected a few times. The CDR3 here is CASSQQGNIYNEQFF. Here the CDR3 DNA reads TGTGCCAGCTCACAACAGGGAAATATCTACAATGAGCAGTTCTTC. The rearrangement uses TRBV18 and TRBJ2-1, with D possibly being TRBD1 (6 bases). V lost 4 bases and J lost 3, with 13 bases in between. The length of the CDR3 is 15 residues. The germline CDR1 and CDR2 sequences are KGHSH and LQKENI.

This clonotype was seen more than once but under ten times. The chain is built from TRBV20-1 and TRBJ2-3; 13 bases match TRBD2. V gave up 6 bases and J gave up 5 bases; unmatched junction bases: 8. The V gene's germline CDR1 is DFQATT and CDR2 SNEGSKA (reference sequence). This CDR3 spans 15 amino acids. This CDR3 reads CSAHGLAGVRDTQYF. The CDR3 coding sequence is TGCAGTGCCCACGGACTAGCGGGAGTAAGAGATACGCAGTATTTT.

This clonotype was observed many times. The gene calls are TRBV20-1 and TRBJ1-6; 8 bases agree with TRBD1. The CDR3 runs to 14 residues. The V gene end was trimmed by 4 bases and the J gene end by 9 bases; junction bases not matched to a gene: 8. Germline CDR1 and CDR2: DFQATT and SNEGSKA (reference sequence). This chain's CDR3 is CSATLDRARSPLHF. The DNA of the CDR3 is TGCAGTGCTACCCTGGACAGGGCGCGTTCACCCCTCCACTTT.